In its sample, the clone carrying this TCR beta chain was seen many times. What it binds is unknown. This specimen comes from a study of human T cells and chemical hapten exposure. Study-wide points: Significantly greater numbers of large CDR3 similarity clusters came from expanded TCRs than from controls.

Time point denoted: patch test 2, 6 weeks after DPC sensitization. Treatment defined: therapeutic diphenylcyclopropenone sensitization with weekly scalp DPC. Library construction involved attaching unique molecular identifiers to individual cDNA molecules, which allowed quantitative, reproducible TCR counting. TCRdb called the RACE reads again in MiXCR, with one record for every CDR3 protein. The sample includes about 380,000 distinct CDR3 sequences, about 6% of them seen just once. The germline V gene encodes CDR1 LGHNA and CDR2 YSLEER. The V end was cut by 3 bases, the J end by 0 bases, with 12 bases between. The CDR3 extends over 16 amino acids.

The sample in question was whole blood, obtained in connection with sensitization to the hapten diphenylcyclopropenone (DPC). This receptor was identified in a woman aged 18-29 years with alopecia areata. Some clones in this sample may be carry-over from other donors' samples. This sequence joins TRBV4-3 and TRBJ1-5; TRBD1 might be the D (5 bases). The CDR3 spells CASSQGLTDSNQPQHF. The CDR3 nucleotides are TGCGCCAGCAGCCAGGGATTGACAGATAGCAATCAGCCCCAGCATTTT.